Presented here are 25 T cell receptor beta chains from one specimen sequenced in a study of regulatory T cells in long-lasting Graves disease. Construction of TCR beta libraries relied on iRepertoire HTBI primers and on Arm-PCR targeting CDR3 regions. TCRdb itself ran the multiplex PCR reads through MiXCR, one entry per CDR3 protein. Among approximately 350,000 distinct CDR3 sequences listed, roughly 12% were seen once. Described time point: newly diagnosed GD, antithyroid drugs for less than 3 months. The authors made the TCR library using RNA they extracted from PBMCs. This sample also belongs to another study, concerning T cells in Graves' hyperthyroidism and ophthalmopathy.

The sample here was peripheral blood mononuclear cells (PBMCs), taken at new diagnosis, from a patient treated with antithyroid drugs. Receptors were obtained from a woman between 18 and 30 years old with Graves disease.

For this clonotype: Possible read error: a much larger clone is one base away. The chain recombines TRBV5-1 with TRBJ1-4, with D tentatively TRBD1 (5 bases). The CDR3 consists of 14 residues. Per the germline V gene, CDR1 is SGHRS and CDR2 is YFSETQ. The V and J ends lost 5 bases and 6 bases respectively, with 14 bases between them. CDR3 DNA: TGCGCCAGCAGACGGGGACCGACCGATGAAAAACTGTTTTTT. It yields the protein CASRRGPTDEKLFF.

This clonotype has ten or more counts. The V and J genes are TRBV7-9 and TRBJ1-2; D not resolved. This CDR3 comprises 13 residues. CDR1 and CDR2 from the germline V gene are SEHNR and FQNEAQ (reference sequence). Trimming removed 4 bases from V and 0 bases from J, with 6 bases in between. The CDR3 sequence is CASSSSSNYGYTF. The CDR3 DNA follows: TGTGCCAGCAGCTCCTCCTCTAACTATGGCTACACCTTC.

This clonotype was recorded many times. The chain has TRBV20-1 and TRBJ1-2; D is ambiguous. V was clipped by 1 base and J by 6 bases, with 15 bases between them. The CDR3 runs 14 residues. Germline loops: CDR1 DFQATT, CDR2 SNEGSKA (reference sequence). The CDR3 is CSARAVSVNHGYTF. The CDR3 coding sequence is TGCAGTGCTAGAGCCGTGTCGGTCAACCATGGCTACACCTTC.

In its sample, this clonotype was seen many times. This chain links TRBV14 with TRBJ2-7, with 7 positions matching TRBD2. Trimming cost V 4 bases and J 2 bases; bases outside gene matches: 11. The germline gives CDR1 SGHDN, CDR2 FVKESK. The CDR3 contains 16 residues. The DNA for the CDR3 is TGTGCCAGCAGCCGCCTTAGCGGGCCTATTACCTACGAGCAGTACTTC. Amino acid sequence: CASSRLSGPITYEQYF.

Regarding this clonotype: A read error is likely here: a far larger clone is one base away. This chain connects TRBV28 to TRBJ1-1; D not certain. This CDR3 spans 16 amino acids. Trimming stripped 7 bases from V and 4 bases from J, with 22 bases between. Looked up from germline, CDR1 is MDHEN and CDR2 is SYDVKM. The CDR3 coding sequence is TGTGCCAGCAACCCTCGAGGGTGGGGAAAGGGCACTGAAGCTTTCTTT. The encoded protein is CASNPRGWGKGTEAFF.

Ten or more counts support this clonotype. V gene TRBV12-5 combines with J gene TRBJ1-2; weak D call: TRBD1 (5 bases). Germline V lookup: CDR1 LGHNT, CDR2 FRNRAP. V was cut by 0 bases and J by 4 bases, with 12 bases left in between. The CDR3 length is 15 residues. This chain's CDR3 is CASGLVRGMSYGYTF. Written as DNA, the CDR3 is TGTGCTAGTGGTTTGGTACGGGGGATGAGCTATGGCTACACCTTC.

The rearrangement joins TRBV27 to TRBJ1-1; D not certain. The CDR3 totals 13 residues. Per germline, CDR1 MNHEY and CDR2 SMNVEV (reference sequence). Trimming removed 5 bases at V and 0 bases at J, with 7 bases between. CDR3 DNA: TGTGCCAGCAGTCCAGAGCTGAACACTGAAGCTTTCTTT. This codes for CASSPELNTEAFF.

This clonotype showed up many times. The chain combines TRBV27 with TRBJ2-7; 7 bases map to TRBD2. V dropped 4 bases and J dropped 3; count of bases not matched to a gene: 12. The CDR3 totals 16 residues. Germline values: CDR1 MNHEY, CDR2 SMNVEV (reference sequence). CDR3: CASSSGGSGNYYEQYF. For the CDR3, the DNA is TGTGCCAGCAGTTCGGGGGGTAGCGGTAATTACTACGAGCAGTACTTC.

This clonotype was detected ten times or more. The chain is built from TRBV28 and TRBJ2-1; D is perhaps TRBD2 (5 bases). Germline lookup yields CDR1 MDHEN and CDR2 SYDVKM. The CDR3 loop spans 15 amino acids. Trimming removed 7 bases from V and 0 bases from J, with 13 bases in between. As DNA, the CDR3 is TGTGCCAGCACCCCCAGCGGAAGCTCCTACAATGAGCAGTTCTTC. This encodes CASTPSGSSYNEQFF.

This clonotype was seen a handful of times. This chain links TRBV14 with TRBJ2-5, with D possibly TRBD1 on 5 matching bases. V was shortened by 3 bases and J by 4 bases, with 15 bases between the two germline ends. Germline CDR1 SGHDN, CDR2 FVKESK. CDR3 length: 15 residues. CDR3 in DNA: TGTGCCAGCAGCCATCAAAACCGACAGAGAGAGACCCAGTACTTC. This encodes CASSHQNRQRETQYF.

This clonotype came up many times. The V and J genes are TRBV20-1 and TRBJ1-1, with D perhaps matching TRBD1 (6 bases). The CDR3 totals 16 residues. Germline V lookup: CDR1 DFQATT, CDR2 SNEGSKA (reference sequence). The V end lost 0 bases, the J end lost 3 bases, and 17 bases lay between the germline ends. In DNA, the CDR3 is TGCAGTGCTAGAGAGATACAAGGAGGGGGGGACACTGAAGCTTTCTTT. It translates to CSAREIQGGGDTEAFF.

This clonotype was picked up many times. The chain carries TRBV4-2 and TRBJ2-1; D gene uncertain. Germline V gene sequence: CDR1 LGHNA, CDR2 YNFKEQ. The CDR3 extends over 11 amino acids. V shed 2 bases and J shed 5 bases, with 1 base lying between them. The CDR3: CASSQHNEQFF. CDR3 nucleotides: TGTGCCAGCAGCCAACACAATGAGCAGTTCTTC.

Only a few counts were recorded for this clonotype. The rearrangement uses TRBV7-9 and TRBJ1-2; D is possibly TRBD1 (5 bases). V shed 6 bases and J shed 6 bases, with 17 bases lying between them. The CDR3 covers 14 residues. CDR1 SEHNR and CDR2 FQNEAQ come from the germline V gene (reference sequence). In DNA, the CDR3 is TGTGCCAGCAGTATAAGTCAAGGGGTAAATGGCTACACCTTC. This gives the protein CASSISQGVNGYTF.

This clonotype was counted at least ten times. The chain links TRBV19 to TRBJ2-1; D ambiguous. Germline lookup yields CDR1 LNHDA and CDR2 SQIVND (reference sequence). Trimming pared 4 bases from V and 2 bases from J, leaving 9 bases between. The CDR3 length is 14 residues. This CDR3 reads CASSKRSAYNEQFF. The CDR3 DNA reads as TGTGCCAGTAGTAAACGCTCAGCCTACAATGAGCAGTTCTTC.

This clonotype was seen at least ten times. The chain joins TRBV29-1 to TRBJ2-7, with D uncertain. CDR1 SQVTM and CDR2 ANQGSEA come from the germline V gene. The CDR3 is 13 residues long. Trimming left V 6 bases short and J 2 bases short, with 14 bases between. CDR3 DNA sequence: TGCAGCGTGTCGGTGGCTCCACCCTACGAGCAGTACTTC. Its translation is CSVSVAPPYEQYF.

This clonotype occurred many times. This chain uses TRBV6-5 with TRBJ1-1, with D hard to call. CDR3 length equals 14 residues. Per the germline V gene, CDR1 is MNHEY and CDR2 is SVGAGI. Trimming took off 4 bases at V and 4 bases at J, with 13 bases between the two ends. The CDR3 sequence: CASSSERSSTEAFF. The CDR3 DNA is TGTGCCAGCAGTTCCGAAAGGTCGAGCACTGAAGCTTTCTTT.

This clonotype was recorded many times. This chain connects TRBV12-3 or TRBV12-4 to TRBJ2-3; D gene ambiguous. V was pared by 6 bases and J by 0 bases, with 4 bases between. The CDR3 has 12 amino acids. CDR3 amino acids: CASRRSTDTQYF. CDR3 in DNA: TGTGCCAGCAGGAGAAGCACAGATACGCAGTATTTT.

This clonotype was seen more than once but under ten times. The chain combines TRBV15 with TRBJ1-1, with 8 bases lining up with TRBD1. This CDR3 spans 16 amino acids. V trimming: 3 bases; J trimming: 3 bases; junction bases outside the gene matches: 9. From germline, CDR1 is LNHNV and CDR2 YYDKDF (reference sequence). The CDR3 DNA sequence: TGTGCCACCAGCAGTGAGCGGACAGGGTGGTACACTGAAGCTTTCTTT. Translating gives CATSSERTGWYTEAFF.

Details on this clonotype: One end of the junction varies from germline; a read error may be responsible. Written as DNA, the CDR3 is TGTGCCAGCAGTGCAATTGTTTGGGAAAATGAGCAGTCCTTC. Its protein is CASSAIVWENEQSF. This chain joins TRBV2 and TRBJ2-1; D is unclear. Looked up from germline, CDR1 is SNHLY and CDR2 is FYNNEI. The CDR3 contains 14 residues.

This clonotype was seen ten or more times. The chain carries TRBV24-1 and TRBJ2-5; TRBD1 might be the D (6 bases). The CDR3 has 15 amino acids. Germline CDR1 reads KGHDR; CDR2 reads SFDVKD. CDR3 in amino acids: CPPHWGTRGQETQYF. The CDR3 region has the DNA TGTCCCCCGCACTGGGGAACGAGGGGGCAAGAGACCCAGTACTTC.

This clonotype was counted many times. This sequence joins TRBV5-5 and TRBJ2-7; a possible D gene is TRBD1 (6 bases). V lost 4 bases and J 1 base, leaving 21 bases between the germline ends. This CDR3 region has 17 residues. Germline CDR1 SGHKS, CDR2 YYEKEE (reference sequence). The CDR3 is CASSKLEVGTLSYEQYF. CDR3 in DNA: TGTGCCAGCAGCAAACTCGAAGTGGGGACACTATCCTACGAGCAGTACTTC.

This clonotype was detected many times. The gene calls are TRBV7-8 and TRBJ2-1; 8 bases agree with TRBD2. The germline CDR1 and CDR2 sequences are SGHVS and FQNEAQ. The CDR3 covers 14 residues. The V segment lost 5 bases and the J segment 10 bases; nucleotides outside the gene matches: 10. CDR3 nucleotides: TGTGCCAGCAGCACGGGACTAGTTTTGATGGAGCAGTTCTTC. This translates into CASSTGLVLMEQFF.

This clonotype was counted only a few times. J is TRBJ1-6 and V is TRBV3-1, with 8 nucleotides matching TRBD1. The junction had 11 bases not matched to a gene; V was cut back by 1 base and J by 9 bases. CDR1 LGHDT and CDR2 YNNKEL come from the germline V gene (reference sequence). CDR3 length equals 17 residues. The CDR3 DNA is TGTGCCAGCAGCCAAGGGGGGCAGGGGGCTTCTAGTTCACCCCTCCACTTT. Its translation: CASSQGGQGASSSPLHF. Together with reference TRBV3-1 and TRBJ1-6, the CDR3 gives the full variable domain: DTAVSQTPKYLVTQMGNDKSIKCEQNLGHDTMYWYKQDSKKFLKIMFSYNNKELIINETVPNRFSPKSPDKAHLNLHINSLELGDSAVYFCASSQGGQGASSSPLHFGNGTRLTVT.

The J gene is TRBJ1-4, the V gene TRBV11-2; possibly TRBD1 for D (5 bases). The CDR3 has 14 amino acids. Trimming removed 7 bases from V and 8 bases from J, with 17 bases in between. Germline V gene data show CDR1 as SGHAT and CDR2 as FQNNGV. The CDR3 protein is CASTDLGRREKLFF. CDR3 coding DNA: TGTGCCAGCACCGACCTGGGGCGGCGAGAAAAACTGTTTTTT.

This clonotype was observed at least ten times. One junction end does not reproduce the germline sequence, and a read error may be involved. The V and J genes are TRBV6-1 and TRBJ1-2; TRBD1 agrees at 10 bases. This CDR3 contains 14 residues. Germline V lookup: CDR1 MNHNS, CDR2 SASEGT. The CDR3 region is CASRLGTGAYGCTF. DNA for the CDR3: TGTGCCAGCAGGTTAGGGACAGGGGCTTATGGCTGCACCTTC.